Shown below are 14 T cell receptor beta chains from a single sample sequenced in a study of cytomegalovirus exposure and HLA in healthy donors (dated 2017 in TCRdb). The protocol used for the library was the immunoSEQ multiplex PCR assay. The multiplex PCR relied on a mix of 60 forward primers for TCR Vbeta segments and 13 reverse primers for TCR Jbeta segments. TCRdb limited this immuneACCESS table to in-frame rearrangements with V and J called. A share of clones is missing; checked studies link under half to unresolved V genes, and the rest is unexplained. Here the sample has more than 150,000 clones; around 72% occur a single time. The ten largest account for 5.5% to 7.5% of the sample. Input material: PBMCs. The receptor set was obtained from a woman between 40 and 50 years old in good health and CMV-seropositive.

V is TRBV7-2 and J is TRBJ2-7; 8 bases align to TRBD1. CDR3 length equals 12 residues. The V and J ends lost 6 bases and 12 bases, in that order; junction bases with no gene match: 10. Germline V lookup: CDR1 SGHTA, CDR2 FQGNSA. The CDR3 loop reads CASRGQGLRLYF. The CDR3 nucleotides read TGTGCCAGCAGAGGACAGGGCCTGCGTCTGTACTTC.

In its sample, this clone was seen once. The chain combines TRBV2 with TRBJ1-6, with a tentative D call TRBD1 (6 bases). The CDR3 extends over 16 amino acids. V dropped 4 bases and J dropped 11 bases, with 21 bases sitting between them. Germline CDR1 is SNHLY and CDR2 is FYNNEI. The CDR3 bases are TGTGCCAGCAGTGGGTCCAGGGGAAGGGGCGAGACACCCCTCCACTTT. Its protein is CASSGSRGRGETPLHF.

As regards this clone: At the DNA level, this CDR3 is encoded by other sequences in the same sample as well. V gene TRBV15 combines with J gene TRBJ1-1; D is unclear. V was shortened by 0 bases and J by 4 bases, with 12 bases between the two germline ends. Germline values: CDR1 LNHNV, CDR2 YYDKDF (reference sequence). The CDR3 has 15 residues. CDR3 in DNA: TGTGCCACCAGCAGAGATAGCAATAGGCTCACTGAAGCTTTCTTT. It codes for CATSRDSNRLTEAFF.

On this clone: At one of its ends the junction is not consistent with the germline gene, which may arise from a read error. The rearrangement joins TRBV7-9 to TRBJ2-3; 10 bases map to TRBD1. There are 12 residues in the CDR3. In germline, CDR1 is SEHNR, CDR2 FQNEAQ (reference sequence). The CDR3 DNA reads TGTTCCAGCAGCCTGGGGACAGGGGAGCAGTATTTT. This encodes CSSSLGTGEQYF.

This chain uses TRBV28 with TRBJ1-1; 7 bases agree with TRBD1. CDR1 is MDHEN, CDR2 SYDVKM, per germline. The CDR3 loop spans 16 amino acids. The junction had 13 bases not matched to a gene; V was cut back by 5 bases and J by 4 bases. This CDR3 is CASSQVRGGAGTEAFF. In DNA form, the CDR3 reads TGTGCCAGCAGTCAAGTCCGAGGGGGCGCGGGCACTGAAGCTTTCTTT.

This chain uses TRBV5-1 with TRBJ1-5, with D unclear. Germline V lookup: CDR1 SGHRS, CDR2 YFSETQ. V was cut by 0 bases and J by 11 bases, with 15 bases left in between. The length of the CDR3 is 14 residues. CDR3 DNA sequence: TGCGCCAGCAGCTTGGGGGCGGGGATGGGATCCCAGCATTTT. Protein product: CASSLGAGMGSQHF.

V usage is TRBV5-1 and J usage is TRBJ2-1; maybe TRBD2 (6 bases). CDR3 length equals 11 residues. With 4 bases removed from V and 10 bases from J, the gap between germline ends came to 9 bases. Germline CDR1 SGHRS, CDR2 YFSETQ. The CDR3 spells CASSAGGEQFF. CDR3 coding DNA: TGCGCCAGCAGCGCCGGAGGGGAGCAGTTCTTC. Full variable domain (missing parts from reference TRBV5-1 and TRBJ2-1): KAGVTQTPRYLIKTRGQQVTLSCSPISGHRSVSWYQQTPGQGLQFLFEYFSETQRNKGNFPGRFSGRQFSNSRSEMNVSTLELGDSALYLCASSAGGEQFFGPGTRLTVL.

This chain uses TRBV14 with TRBJ1-6; D possibly corresponds to TRBD1 (6 bases). Germline CDR1 and CDR2: SGHDN and FVKESK. The CDR3 contains 18 residues. The ends were cut back, 0 bases at V and 6 bases at J, with 18 bases in the middle. The CDR3 DNA is TGTGCCAGCAGCCAAGATTTTTGGCTAGGGGGTACTAATTCACCCCTCCACTTT. Residues: CASSQDFWLGGTNSPLHF.

The rearrangement uses TRBV7-9 and TRBJ1-4; 9 bases align to TRBD1. The length of the CDR3 is 16 residues. J lost 6 bases, V lost 3 bases, and 8 bases had no gene match. Germline values: CDR1 SEHNR, CDR2 FQNEAQ (reference sequence). As DNA, the CDR3 is TGTGCCAGCAGCTTTGGTGGAGGACAGGGGTATGAAAAACTGTTTTTT. The encoded protein is CASSFGGGQGYEKLFF. Using reference TRBV7-9 and TRBJ1-4 for the parts outside the CDR3, the full variable domain is DTGVSQNPRHKITKRGQNVTFRCDPISEHNRLYWYRQTLGQGPEFLTYFQNEAQLEKSRLLSDRFSAERPKGSFSTLEIQRTEQGDSAMYLCASSFGGGQGYEKLFFGSGTQLSVL.

This clone was seen only a few times. V and J are TRBV15 and TRBJ2-1, with D possibly being TRBD1 (5 bases). This CDR3 has 14 residues. V was shortened by 1 base and J by 9 bases, with 13 bases between the two germline ends. Germline V gene data show CDR1 as LNHNV and CDR2 as YYDKDF (reference sequence). The CDR3 nucleotides are TGTGCCACCAGCAGAGGCAGGGTTGGCTTTGAGCAGTTCTTC. It codes for CATSRGRVGFEQFF.

The V call is TRBV25-1, the J call TRBJ2-7, with D perhaps TRBD2 (5 bases). Per the germline V gene, CDR1 is MGHDK and CDR2 is SYGVNS. This CDR3 spans 11 amino acids. The ends were cut back, 7 bases at V and 3 bases at J, with 7 bases in the middle. In nucleotides, the CDR3 is TGTGCCAGCAACGGAGGCTACGAGCAGTACTTC. Its translation: CASNGGYEQYF.

The V and J genes are TRBV30 and TRBJ1-2; D unclear. Trimming removed 7 bases at V and 4 bases at J, with 16 bases between. CDR1 GTSNPN and CDR2 SVGIG come from the germline V gene (reference sequence). This CDR3 contains 13 residues. CDR3 in amino acids: CASQADVFYGYTF. CDR3 bases: TGTGCCTCCCAGGCCGATGTTTTCTATGGCTACACCTTC.

This clone showed up just once. V is TRBV6-1 and J is TRBJ2-5, with 7 bases fitting TRBD2. This CDR3 is 17 amino acids long. Trimming cost V 2 bases and J 4 bases; bases outside gene matches: 13. Germline CDR1 and CDR2: MNHNS and SASEGT. CDR3 residues: CASSENALRSGVETQYF. The DNA of the CDR3 is TGTGCCAGCAGTGAAAACGCCCTAAGAAGCGGGGTAGAGACCCAGTACTTC.

The V and J genes are TRBV6-4 and TRBJ1-1, with a weak D call TRBD1 (6 bases). The CDR3 extends over 13 amino acids. Trimming took 0 bases from V and 6 from J, leaving 8 bases between them. Looked up from germline, CDR1 is MRHNA and CDR2 is SNTAGT. The DNA for the CDR3 is TGTGCCAGCAGTGACTCGCAGGGGTCTGAAGCTTTCTTT. It encodes CASSDSQGSEAFF.